These T cell receptor beta chains were read from a single sample in a study of tumor-infiltrating lymphocytes in localized non-small cell lung cancer. The protocol was immunoSEQ multiplex PCR, while the TCRdb copy is restricted to in-frame clones and leaves out a portion. This table holds 13,000 to 15,000 clones, about 64% found once. The sample comprised uninvolved lung tissue not adjacent to the tumor. The receptor set was obtained from a human donor with non-small cell lung cancer. Both conserved end residues are trimmed from each CDR3.

v_call | cdr3_length | cdr3_aa
TRBV7-3 | 13 | ASSLWEGGGGTQY
TRBV2 | 11 | ASSPDIDTEAF
TRBV28 | 12 | ASISGTVGNTIY
TRBV5-4 | 13 | ASSGNGGVGYGYT
TRBV4-2 | 13 | ASSQGQGILEKLF
TRBV10-3 | 11 | AISEAREYGYT
TRBV15 | 12 | ATSRDGEGYGYT
TRBV4-3 | 14 | ASSQDLYSGANVLT
TRBV4-3 | 16 | ASSQTAGRGSPYNEQF
TRBV9 | 12 | ASSPSGVSDTQY
TRBV2 | 12 | ASSEGASIYGYT
TRBV7-2 | 11 | ASSLSLGTEAF
TRBV5-4 | 17 | ASSRPGTGGNSGANVLT
TRBV4-3 | 13 | ASSQRFRSNYGYT
TRBV7-6 | 14 | ASSARLAGGLETQY
TRBV5-1 | 13 | ASSLAGRHQETQY
TRBV5-1 | 13 | ASSINGGGTDTQY
TRBV18 | 13 | ASSPRGQLNTEAF
TRBV29-1 | 9 | SVFGTGSYT
TRBV14 | 12 | ASSQVLYAYEQY
TRBV7-8 | 12 | ASSGPLRAGELF
TRBV7-2 | 13 | ASSSRREGRNEQF
TRBV6-1 | 11 | ASRGAGYNEQF
TRBV13 | 13 | ASSLGGYSNQPQH
TRBV6-4 | 11 | ASSFGLRIGYT
TRBV28 | 14 | ASSHREGGTNTEAF
TRBV11-2 | 13 | ASSLGGGEYNEQF
TRBV5-1 | 12 | ASRTTGNTYEQY
TRBV5-1 | 15 | ASSAGLAGGSTDTQY
TRBV7-9 | 13 | ASSLGPHRNTEAF
TRBV5-1 | 11 | ASSLTQGETQY
TRBV28 | 13 | ASSPGQGGSSGYT
TRBV30 | 11 | AWSGSGNQPQH
TRBV7-2 | 14 | ASSIASGGAPDTQY
TRBV4-1 | 10 | ASSGSGYGYT
TRBV19 | 14 | ASSPWGGGSNQPQH
TRBV10-3 | 15 | AASGVRAGGLGNTQY
TRBV19 | 12 | ASNEGASNQPQH
TRBV29-1 | 13 | SVEGRTGGNTEAF
TRBV28 | 12 | ASRWTGGDSGYT
TRBV30 | 11 | AWSVLVYNEQF
TRBV7-2 | 14 | ASSSRGGGGNQPQH
TRBV2 | 10 | ASAGGEDTQY
TRBV7-3 | 14 | ASSELGSSYNSPLH
TRBV7-3 | 12 | ASSRGNQNTEAF
TRBV19 | 12 | ASSGTPNTGELF
TRBV5-1 | 13 | ASSSTPDRENGYT
TRBV10-1 | 11 | ASSDTNTGELF
TRBV7-9 | 12 | ASSQLGTLDTQY
TRBV5-4 | 11 | ASRGQGGYGYT